This TCR beta chain was captured by sequencing in a study of beta chain features in type 1 diabetes. On the study more broadly: All samples yielded 100 million to 140 million examined sorted cells.

A word on this clone: Antigen unknown.

The CDR3 spans 16 residues. The V and J ends lost 4 bases and 0 bases, in that order; junction bases with no gene match: 2. Germline CDR1 SGHVS, CDR2 FNYEAQ. Points from the study as a whole: Among all four CD4+ subsets, Type 1 diabetes patients had TCRB CDR3s that were moderately but significantly shorter.

Every isolated RNA sample was fully reverse transcribed, so sequencing captured expressed TCRB transcripts. Sequenced by immunoSEQ multiplex PCR; TCRdb stores in-frame clones only, minus some. The sample has roughly 230,000 clones; 9.6% are singletons. This rearrangement joins TRBV7-6 to TRBJ2-1; 11 bases fit TRBD2. Specimen: naive CD4+ T cells from blood. The source of this sequence is a woman aged 18-29 years in good health. CDR3 loop: CASSSGTSGSYNEQFF. Written as DNA, the CDR3 is TGTGCCAGCAGCTCGGGGACTAGCGGCTCCTACAATGAGCAGTTCTTC. The variable domain in full, completed from reference TRBV7-6 and TRBJ2-1, reads GAGVSQSPRYKVTKRGQDVALRCDPISGHVSLYWYRQALGQGPEFLTYFNYEAQQDKSGLPNDRFSAERPEGSISTLTIQRTEQRDSAMYRCASSSGTSGSYNEQFFGPGTRLTVL.